The 26 T cell receptor beta chains below all came from one sample that was sequenced in a study of T cells in Graves' hyperthyroidism and ophthalmopathy. The TCR beta CDR3 regions underwent amplification using RNA transcripts as the source. HTBI primers were employed in a first-round RT-PCR of the TCR CDR3. One entry per CDR3 protein, called by TCRdb with MiXCR from the multiplex PCR reads. The repertoire has around 690,000 distinct CDR3 sequences, around 16% of them found once; the top ten carry 15%. Sequences were obtained from blood. These receptors were collected from a man between 50 and 59 years old with Graves' hyperthyroidism.

A few counts support this clonotype. The CDR3 DNA sequence: TGTGCCAGCTCACCAGGGAGCGACAATGAGCAGTTCTTC. It specifies CASSPGSDNEQFF. The chain combines TRBV18 with TRBJ2-1; possible D gene TRBD2, 5 bases. This CDR3 contains 13 residues. Germline V lookup: CDR1 KGHSH, CDR2 LQKENI. V was pared by 2 bases and J by 5 bases, with 7 bases between.

This clonotype appeared many times. The V and J genes are TRBV5-1 and TRBJ2-7, with a possible D match to TRBD1 (5 bases). Germline lookup yields CDR1 SGHRS and CDR2 YFSETQ. The CDR3 is 18 amino acids. V lost 0 bases and J 6 bases, leaving 25 bases between the germline ends. Here the CDR3 DNA reads TGCGCCAGCAGCTTGGAAGGCTCCCTAATAGGCAGTGGGGCCGAGCAGTACTTC. Protein sequence: CASSLEGSLIGSGAEQYF.

There are many counts of this clonotype. The CDR3 is CASSLSWGRAPEQYF. The CDR3 DNA reads TGTGCCAGCAGTTTATCGTGGGGGAGGGCCCCCGAGCAGTACTTC. The chain is built from TRBV27 and TRBJ2-7, with TRBD2 matching 7 bases. Trimming removed 0 bases from V and 6 bases from J; junction bases left unmatched: 8. Germline CDR1 and CDR2: MNHEY and SMNVEV (reference sequence). This CDR3 region has 15 residues.

Note on this clonotype: A much more abundant neighbour one base away suggests this may be a read error. The chain uses TRBV27 and TRBJ2-7; D remains ambiguous. CDR1 and CDR2 (germline): MNHEY, SMNVEV (reference sequence). This CDR3 comprises 14 residues. The CDR3 reads CAGSRSDQTYEQYF. The CDR3 coding sequence is TGTGCCGGCAGTCGGAGTGACCAGACCTACGAGCAGTACTTC.

This clonotype has a count of ten or more. V gene TRBV10-3 combines with J gene TRBJ2-5; 10 bases align to TRBD2. Germline V lookup: CDR1 ENHRY, CDR2 SYGVKD. The CDR3 sequence is 15 residues long. V gave up 6 bases and J gave up 2 bases; unmatched junction bases: 6. The CDR3 sequence: CAIRSAGGIQETQYF. Written as DNA, the CDR3 is TGTGCCATCAGATCAGCGGGAGGGATTCAAGAGACCCAGTACTTC.

This rearrangement joins TRBV28 to TRBJ2-1, with 7 bases identical to TRBD1. Unmatched junction bases numbered 14, after V lost 6 bases and J lost 6 bases. Germline CDR1 reads MDHEN; CDR2 reads SYDVKM. The CDR3 contains 16 residues. The CDR3 is CASRRKGGLKGNEQFF. The CDR3 DNA reads as TGTGCCAGCAGAAGAAAAGGGGGCCTCAAGGGCAATGAGCAGTTCTTC.

This clonotype was counted ten times or more. The chain employs TRBV28 and TRBJ2-7, with 7 bases fitting TRBD1. There are 15 residues in the CDR3. V shed 5 bases and J 2 bases; nucleotides not matched to a gene: 9. The germline V gene encodes CDR1 MDHEN and CDR2 SYDVKM. The CDR3 reads CASSLSLDRTYEQYF. In DNA form, the CDR3 reads TGTGCCAGCAGTCTCTCTTTGGACAGGACCTACGAGCAGTACTTC.

This chain uses TRBV20-1 with TRBJ1-2; D uncertain. Germline CDR1 reads DFQATT; CDR2 reads SNEGSKA (reference sequence). Trimming took off 0 bases at V and 4 bases at J, with 15 bases between the two ends. The CDR3 sequence is 15 residues long. The CDR3 sequence is CSARDISGLGYGYTF. For the CDR3, the DNA is TGCAGTGCTAGAGACATATCCGGGCTTGGCTATGGCTACACCTTC.

This chain links TRBV24-1 with TRBJ2-5; D is possibly TRBD1 (6 bases). The CDR3 is 13 amino acids. CDR1 and CDR2 from the germline V gene are KGHDR and SFDVKD. The V end was cut by 8 bases, the J end by 5 bases, with 14 bases between. The chain's CDR3 is CATTHPGDETQYF. In nucleotides, the CDR3 is TGTGCCACCACCCATCCAGGGGACGAGACCCAGTACTTC.

This clonotype was observed at least ten times. The chain links TRBV3-1 to TRBJ2-3; TRBD2 is a possible D gene (5 bases). This CDR3 has 15 residues. Germline V gives CDR1 LGHDT, CDR2 YNNKEL (reference sequence). Trimming shortened V by 4 bases and J by 2 bases, and 13 bases separated the two germline ends. The CDR3 here is CASSPVPRDTDTQYF. CDR3 coding DNA: TGTGCCAGCAGCCCTGTACCCCGGGACACAGATACGCAGTATTTT.

The rearrangement links TRBV6-1 to TRBJ2-7, with D possibly being TRBD1 (6 bases). The germline CDR1 and CDR2 sequences are MNHNS and SASEGT. The CDR3 extends over 12 amino acids. Trimming left V 8 bases short and J 6 bases short, with 14 bases between. CDR3 DNA sequence: TGTGCCAGCGCCGATGCAGGGGTCGAGCAGTACTTC. It specifies CASADAGVEQYF.

This chain joins TRBV25-1 and TRBJ1-2; possible D gene TRBD1, 6 bases. Germline V CDR1 and CDR2: MGHDK, SYGVNS. The germline V and J ends were trimmed by 3 bases and 7 bases, with 15 bases remaining between them. CDR3 length equals 14 residues. This CDR3 is CASSEGGRQGGYTF. Written as DNA, the CDR3 is TGTGCCAGCAGTGAGGGGGGCAGGCAAGGTGGCTACACCTTC.

This clonotype was detected many times. The V call is TRBV11-3, the J call TRBJ2-5; D possibly corresponds to TRBD1 (6 bases). CDR1 and CDR2 (germline): SGHNT, YENEEA. There are 13 residues in the CDR3. The ends were cut back, 5 bases at V and 4 bases at J, with 11 bases in the middle. CDR3 DNA sequence: TGTGCCAGCAGCCCAAGGGGGACAGAGACCCAGTACTTC. Protein product: CASSPRGTETQYF.

This clonotype was observed many times. The chain joins TRBV2 to TRBJ1-2; 8 bases are a match to TRBD1. Unmatched junction bases numbered 8, after V lost 7 bases and J lost 4 bases. The CDR3 totals 14 residues. Germline CDR1 SNHLY, CDR2 FYNNEI. In DNA, the CDR3 is TGTGCCAGCAACGAGGACAGGGAACTCTATGGCTACACCTTC. It encodes CASNEDRELYGYTF. Together with reference TRBV2 and TRBJ1-2, the CDR3 gives the full variable domain: EPEVTQTPSHQVTQMGQEVILRCVPISNHLYFYWYRQILGQKVEFLVSFYNNEISEKSEIFDDQFSVERPDGSNFTLKIRSTKLEDSAMYFCASNEDRELYGYTFGSGTRLTVV.

This clonotype has at least ten counts. This chain links TRBV29-1 with TRBJ1-4; the match to TRBD1 covers 7 bases. The CDR3 has 15 amino acids. Germline-derived CDR1 and CDR2 are SQVTM and ANQGSEA. V was pared by 0 bases and J by 8 bases, with 9 bases of the junction left unmatched. The CDR3 DNA is TGCAGCGTTGAAGATATCGCGACAGGGCGGGAAAAACTGTTTTTT. Residues: CSVEDIATGREKLFF.

J is TRBJ1-4 and V is TRBV19; a possible D gene is TRBD1 (6 bases). V was pared by 6 bases and J by 3 bases, with 14 bases between. There are 15 residues in the CDR3. CDR1 LNHDA and CDR2 SQIVND come from the germline V gene (reference sequence). As DNA, the CDR3 is TGTGCCAGTAGCGTACAGGGTCCGGCTAATGAAAAACTGTTTTTT. It translates to CASSVQGPANEKLFF.

The rearrangement joins TRBV29-1 to TRBJ2-1; D remains unclear. The germline gives CDR1 SQVTM, CDR2 ANQGSEA. The CDR3 is 11 residues long. Trimming pared 4 bases from V and 6 bases from J, leaving 7 bases between. The CDR3 nucleotides are TGCAGCGTTGTAGGAAGCAATGAGCAGTTCTTC. Amino acid sequence: CSVVGSNEQFF.

This clonotype was observed a handful of times. This may come from a read error, since a much larger clone is one base off. This chain connects TRBV24-1 to TRBJ2-5, with D tentatively TRBD2 (6 bases). V was cut by 5 bases and J by 2 bases, with 14 bases left in between. CDR3 length: 15 amino acids. The germline V gene has CDR1 KGHDR and CDR2 SFDVKD. The CDR3 loop is CATSGGGAAQETQYF. The CDR3, as DNA: TGTGCCACCAGTGGTGGAGGGGCCGCACAAGAGACCCAGTACTTC.

V is TRBV3-1 and J is TRBJ2-5, with TRBD2 matching over 12 bases. V shed 3 bases, J shed 5 bases, and the junction held 4 bases outside the gene matches. Germline V lookup: CDR1 LGHDT, CDR2 YNNKEL (reference sequence). This CDR3 has 15 amino acids. CDR3: CASSHRLAGVETQYF. The DNA of the CDR3 is TGTGCCAGCAGCCATAGACTAGCGGGAGTGGAGACCCAGTACTTC.

This clonotype was observed many times. V gene TRBV27 combines with J gene TRBJ2-1; D is unresolved. Germline V gene lookup returns CDR1 MNHEY and CDR2 SMNVEV (reference sequence). The CDR3 is 13 amino acids. Trimming stripped 0 bases from V and 8 bases from J, with 8 bases between. The CDR3 region is CASSLSLGYEQFF. The DNA for the CDR3 is TGTGCCAGCAGTTTATCGTTGGGTTATGAGCAGTTCTTC.

This clonotype showed up just a few times. This sequence joins TRBV28 and TRBJ2-5; D unclear. V shed 5 bases and J shed 7 bases, with 14 bases lying between them. This CDR3 has 13 residues. Germline CDR1 is MDHEN and CDR2 is SYDVKM. CDR3 sequence (DNA): TGTGCCAGCAGTCCCTCGGACGTCAGGACCCAGTACTTC. Translating it yields CASSPSDVRTQYF. The entire variable domain, with the rest obtained from reference TRBV28 and TRBJ2-5, is as follows: DVKVTQSSRYLVKRTGEKVFLECVQDMDHENMFWYRQDPGLGLRLIYFSYDVKMKEKGDIPEGYSVSREKKERFSLILESASTNQTSMYLCASSPSDVRTQYFGPGTRLLVL.

This clonotype was seen at least ten times. This chain uses TRBV28 with TRBJ2-3, with D possibly matching TRBD1 (6 bases). Germline V lookup: CDR1 MDHEN, CDR2 SYDVKM. The ends were cut back, 5 bases at V and 2 bases at J, with 11 bases in the middle. This CDR3 comprises 14 residues. The CDR3 loop is CASSPRTATDTQYF. CDR3 DNA sequence: TGTGCCAGCAGTCCTCGGACAGCCACAGATACGCAGTATTTT. Filled out from reference TRBV28 and TRBJ2-3, the complete variable domain reads DVKVTQSSRYLVKRTGEKVFLECVQDMDHENMFWYRQDPGLGLRLIYFSYDVKMKEKGDIPEGYSVSREKKERFSLILESASTNQTSMYLCASSPRTATDTQYFGPGTRLTVL.

The chain combines TRBV6-2 or TRBV6-3 with TRBJ2-1; D gene unclear. CDR3 size: 13 residues. Germline V gene data show CDR1 as MNHEY and CDR2 as SVGEGT. V lost 2 bases and J lost 6, with 8 bases in between. CDR3 sequence reads: CASSYPAGNEQFF. The DNA of the CDR3 is TGTGCCAGCAGTTACCCAGCCGGCAATGAGCAGTTCTTC.

This clonotype has more than one count but fewer than ten. This chain uses TRBV7-8 with TRBJ2-3, with D uncertain. From germline, CDR1 is SGHVS and CDR2 FQNEAQ. V was cut by 0 bases and J by 0 bases, with 13 bases left in between. There are 17 residues in the CDR3. DNA of the CDR3: TGTGCCAGCAGCTTAGCGCGAAAGGGTGGGAGCACAGATACGCAGTATTTT. This gives the protein CASSLARKGGSTDTQYF.

This clonotype has ten or more counts. CDR3 DNA: TGTGCCAGCAGTCCAAAGCCCGGGAAAGGCTACGAGCAGTACTTC. It translates to CASSPKPGKGYEQYF. The J gene is TRBJ2-7, the V gene TRBV28; D is perhaps TRBD2 (5 bases). The CDR3 sequence is 15 residues long. Looked up from germline, CDR1 is MDHEN and CDR2 is SYDVKM. V dropped 5 bases and J dropped 3 bases, with 17 bases sitting between them.

This clonotype was detected many times. The chain joins TRBV6-5 to TRBJ1-2; 10 bases fit TRBD1. This CDR3 is built from 16 residues. The J segment lost 4 bases and the V segment lost 0 bases, leaving 5 bases of the junction unmatched. Germline-derived CDR1 and CDR2 are MNHEY and SVGAGI. DNA of the CDR3: TGTGCCAGCAGTTACTCAAGGACAGGGGGGTCCTATGGCTACACCTTC. It is translated as CASSYSRTGGSYGYTF.